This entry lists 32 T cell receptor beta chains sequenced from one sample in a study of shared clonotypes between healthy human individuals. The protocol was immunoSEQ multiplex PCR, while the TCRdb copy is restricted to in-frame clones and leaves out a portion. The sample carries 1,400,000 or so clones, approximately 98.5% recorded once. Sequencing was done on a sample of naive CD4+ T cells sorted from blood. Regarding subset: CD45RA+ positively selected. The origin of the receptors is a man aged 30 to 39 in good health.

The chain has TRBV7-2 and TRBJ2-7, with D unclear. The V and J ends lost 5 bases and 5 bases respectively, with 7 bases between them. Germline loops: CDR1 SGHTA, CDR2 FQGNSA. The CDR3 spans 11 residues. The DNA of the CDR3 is TGTGCCAGCAGCACCTATCACGAGCAGTACTTC. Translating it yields CASSTYHEQYF.

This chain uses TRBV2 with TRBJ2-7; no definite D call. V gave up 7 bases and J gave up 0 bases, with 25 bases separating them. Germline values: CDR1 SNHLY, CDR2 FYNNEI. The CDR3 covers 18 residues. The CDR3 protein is CASISRTLAESSSYEQYF. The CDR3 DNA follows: TGTGCCAGCATTTCTCGGACCTTGGCGGAGTCCAGCTCCTACGAGCAGTACTTC.

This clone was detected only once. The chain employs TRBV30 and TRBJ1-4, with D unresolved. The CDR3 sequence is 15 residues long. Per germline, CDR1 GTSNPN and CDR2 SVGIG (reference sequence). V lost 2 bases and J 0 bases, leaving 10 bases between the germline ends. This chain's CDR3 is CAWSMQSSTNEKLFF. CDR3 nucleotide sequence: TGTGCCTGGAGTATGCAGTCGTCAACTAATGAAAAACTGTTTTTT.

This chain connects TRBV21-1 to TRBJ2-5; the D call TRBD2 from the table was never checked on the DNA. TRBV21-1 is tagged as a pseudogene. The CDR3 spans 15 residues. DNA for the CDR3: TGTGCCAGCAGCCCCCCCTTACCGGGGGAAGAGACCCAGTACTTC. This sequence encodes CASSPPLPGEETQYF.

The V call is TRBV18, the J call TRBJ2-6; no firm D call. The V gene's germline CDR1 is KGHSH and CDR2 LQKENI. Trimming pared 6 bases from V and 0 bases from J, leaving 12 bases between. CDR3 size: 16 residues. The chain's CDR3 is CASSSPLLSGANVLTF. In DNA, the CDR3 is TGTGCCAGCTCTTCACCGTTGCTCTCTGGGGCCAACGTCCTGACTTTC.

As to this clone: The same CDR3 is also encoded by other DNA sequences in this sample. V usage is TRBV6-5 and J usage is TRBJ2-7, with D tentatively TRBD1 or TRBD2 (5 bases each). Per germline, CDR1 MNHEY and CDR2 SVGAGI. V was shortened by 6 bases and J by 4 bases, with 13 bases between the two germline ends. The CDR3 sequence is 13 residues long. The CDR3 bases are TGTGCCAGCAGCCGGGACGGATCTTACGAGCAGTACTTC. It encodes CASSRDGSYEQYF.

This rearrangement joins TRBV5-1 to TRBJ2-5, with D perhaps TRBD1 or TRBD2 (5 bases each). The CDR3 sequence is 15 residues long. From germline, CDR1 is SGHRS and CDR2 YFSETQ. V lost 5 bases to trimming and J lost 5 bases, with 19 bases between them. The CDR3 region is CASSLSPGAAETQYF. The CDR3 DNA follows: TGCGCCAGCAGTTTATCCCCCGGGGCGGCTGAGACCCAGTACTTC.

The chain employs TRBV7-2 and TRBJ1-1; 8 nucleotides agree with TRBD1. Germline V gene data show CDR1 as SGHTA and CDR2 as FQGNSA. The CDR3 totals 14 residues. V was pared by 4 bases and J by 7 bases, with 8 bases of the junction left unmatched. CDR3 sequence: CASSSRGRVGEAFF. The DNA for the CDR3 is TGTGCCAGCAGCTCCAGGGGGCGGGTGGGTGAAGCTTTCTTT.

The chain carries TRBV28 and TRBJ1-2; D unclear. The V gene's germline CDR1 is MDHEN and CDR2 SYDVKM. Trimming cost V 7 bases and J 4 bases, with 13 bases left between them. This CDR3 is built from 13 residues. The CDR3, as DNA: TGTGCCAGCACCACGGACGGGTCCTATGGCTACACCTTC. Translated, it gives CASTTDGSYGYTF.

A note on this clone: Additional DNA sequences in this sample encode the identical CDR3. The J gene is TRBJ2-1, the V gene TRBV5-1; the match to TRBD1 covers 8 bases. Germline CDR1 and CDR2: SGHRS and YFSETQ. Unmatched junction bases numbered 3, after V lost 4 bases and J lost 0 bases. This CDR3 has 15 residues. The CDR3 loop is CASSLGTGSYNEQFF. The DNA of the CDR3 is TGCGCCAGCAGCCTGGGGACAGGCTCCTACAATGAGCAGTTCTTC.

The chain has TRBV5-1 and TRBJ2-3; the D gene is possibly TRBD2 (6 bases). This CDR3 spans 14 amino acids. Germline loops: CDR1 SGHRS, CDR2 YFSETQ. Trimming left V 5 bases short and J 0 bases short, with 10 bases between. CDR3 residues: CASRPSASTDTQYF. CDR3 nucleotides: TGCGCCAGCAGGCCTAGCGCCAGCACAGATACGCAGTATTTT. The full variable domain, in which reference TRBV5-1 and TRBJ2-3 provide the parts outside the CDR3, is KAGVTQTPRYLIKTRGQQVTLSCSPISGHRSVSWYQQTPGQGLQFLFEYFSETQRNKGNFPGRFSGRQFSNSRSEMNVSTLELGDSALYLCASRPSASTDTQYFGPGTRLTVL.

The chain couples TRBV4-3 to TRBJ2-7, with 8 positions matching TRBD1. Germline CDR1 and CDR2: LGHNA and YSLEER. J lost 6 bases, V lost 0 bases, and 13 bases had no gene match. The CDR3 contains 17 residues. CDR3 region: CASSQDRWTGRFAEQYF. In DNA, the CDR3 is TGCGCCAGCAGCCAAGATCGGTGGACAGGGAGATTTGCCGAGCAGTACTTC.

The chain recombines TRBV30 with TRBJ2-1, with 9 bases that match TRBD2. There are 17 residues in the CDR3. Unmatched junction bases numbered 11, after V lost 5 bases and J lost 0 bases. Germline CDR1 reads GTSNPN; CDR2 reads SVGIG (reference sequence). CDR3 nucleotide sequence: TGTGCCTGGGACCTGCGACTAGCGGTCAGCTCCTACAATGAGCAGTTCTTC. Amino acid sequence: CAWDLRLAVSSYNEQFF.

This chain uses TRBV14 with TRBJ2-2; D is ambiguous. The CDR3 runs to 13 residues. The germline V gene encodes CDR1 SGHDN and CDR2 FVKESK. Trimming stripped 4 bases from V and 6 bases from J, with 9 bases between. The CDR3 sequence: CASSPLGPGELFF. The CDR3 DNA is TGTGCCAGCAGCCCGTTAGGGCCCGGGGAGCTGTTTTTT.

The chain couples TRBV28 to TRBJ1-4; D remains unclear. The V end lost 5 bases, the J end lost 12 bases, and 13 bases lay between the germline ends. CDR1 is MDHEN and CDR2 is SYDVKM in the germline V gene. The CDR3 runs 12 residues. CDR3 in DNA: TGTGCCAGCAGTATTGGACTTGTGGAACTGTTTTTT. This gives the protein CASSIGLVELFF.

The CDR3: CASSTFLAGGSYNEQFF. The CDR3 bases are TGTGCCAGTAGTACGTTCCTAGCGGGAGGCTCCTACAATGAGCAGTTCTTC. The rearrangement joins TRBV19 to TRBJ2-1, with 11 bases identical to TRBD2. V dropped 4 bases and J dropped 0; count of bases not matched to a gene: 5. There are 17 residues in the CDR3. Germline V gene lookup returns CDR1 LNHDA and CDR2 SQIVND (reference sequence).

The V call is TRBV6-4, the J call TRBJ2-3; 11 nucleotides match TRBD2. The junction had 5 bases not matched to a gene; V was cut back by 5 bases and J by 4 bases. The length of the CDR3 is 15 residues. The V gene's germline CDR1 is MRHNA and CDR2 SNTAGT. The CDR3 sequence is CASSRELAGADTQYF. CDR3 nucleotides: TGTGCCAGCAGTAGAGAACTAGCGGGAGCAGATACGCAGTATTTT.

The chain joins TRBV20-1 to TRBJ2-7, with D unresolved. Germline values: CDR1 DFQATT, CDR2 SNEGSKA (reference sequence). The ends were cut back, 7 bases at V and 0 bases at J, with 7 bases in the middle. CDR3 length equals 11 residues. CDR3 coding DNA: TGCAGTGTTCGGGCCTCCTACGAGCAGTACTTC. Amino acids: CSVRASYEQYF.

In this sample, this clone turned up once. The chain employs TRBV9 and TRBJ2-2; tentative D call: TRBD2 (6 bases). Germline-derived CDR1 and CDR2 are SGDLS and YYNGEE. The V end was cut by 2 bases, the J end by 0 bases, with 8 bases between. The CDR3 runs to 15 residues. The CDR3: CASSVSGSNTGELFF. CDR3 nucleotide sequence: TGTGCCAGCAGCGTTAGCGGTTCGAACACCGGGGAGCTGTTTTTT.

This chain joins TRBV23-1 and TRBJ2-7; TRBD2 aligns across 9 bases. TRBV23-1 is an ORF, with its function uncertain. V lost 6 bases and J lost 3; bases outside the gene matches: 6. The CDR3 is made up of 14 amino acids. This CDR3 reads CASRQTSGSYEQYF. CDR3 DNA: TGCGCCAGCAGACAGACTAGCGGAAGCTACGAGCAGTACTTC.

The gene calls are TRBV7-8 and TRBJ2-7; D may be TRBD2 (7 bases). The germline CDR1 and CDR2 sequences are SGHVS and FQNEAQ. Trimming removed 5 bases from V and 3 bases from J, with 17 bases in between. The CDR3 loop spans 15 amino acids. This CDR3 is CASSPLGGGIYEQYF. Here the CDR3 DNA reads TGTGCCAGCAGCCCCCTAGGGGGAGGGATCTACGAGCAGTACTTC.

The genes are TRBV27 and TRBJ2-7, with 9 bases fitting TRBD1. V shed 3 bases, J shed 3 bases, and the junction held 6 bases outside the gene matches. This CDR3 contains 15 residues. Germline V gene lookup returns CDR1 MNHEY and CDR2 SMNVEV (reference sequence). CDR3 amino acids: CASSLTGQGIYEQYF. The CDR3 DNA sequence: TGTGCCAGCAGTTTGACAGGACAGGGGATCTACGAGCAGTACTTC.

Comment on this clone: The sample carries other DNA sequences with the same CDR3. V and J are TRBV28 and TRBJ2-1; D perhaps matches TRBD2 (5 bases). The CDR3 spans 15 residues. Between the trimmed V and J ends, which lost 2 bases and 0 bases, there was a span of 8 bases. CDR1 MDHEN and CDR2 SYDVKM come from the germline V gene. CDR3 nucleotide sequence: TGTGCCAGCAGTTTAGGCGGGTCCTCCTACAATGAGCAGTTCTTC. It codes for CASSLGGSSYNEQFF.

CDR3: CAISSGYKQDEQFF. DNA of the CDR3: TGTGCCATCAGTAGTGGGTACAAGCAGGATGAGCAGTTCTTC. The rearrangement links TRBV10-3 to TRBJ2-1; D unclear. V gave up 5 bases and J gave up 8 bases, with 16 bases separating them. Per the germline V gene, CDR1 is ENHRY and CDR2 is SYGVKD. CDR3 size: 14 residues.

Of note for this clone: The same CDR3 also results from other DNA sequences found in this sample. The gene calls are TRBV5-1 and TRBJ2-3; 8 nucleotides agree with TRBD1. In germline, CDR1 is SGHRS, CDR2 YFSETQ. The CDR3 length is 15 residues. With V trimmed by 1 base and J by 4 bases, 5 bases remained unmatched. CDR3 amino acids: CASSLRGQGSDTQYF. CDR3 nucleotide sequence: TGCGCCAGCAGCTTGAGAGGACAGGGTTCAGATACGCAGTATTTT.

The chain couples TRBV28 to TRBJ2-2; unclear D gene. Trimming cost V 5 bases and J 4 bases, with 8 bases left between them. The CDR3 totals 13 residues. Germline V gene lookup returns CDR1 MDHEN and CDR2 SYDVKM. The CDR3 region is CASSLGSTGELFF. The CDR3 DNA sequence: TGTGCCAGCAGTCTAGGCTCCACCGGGGAGCTGTTTTTT.

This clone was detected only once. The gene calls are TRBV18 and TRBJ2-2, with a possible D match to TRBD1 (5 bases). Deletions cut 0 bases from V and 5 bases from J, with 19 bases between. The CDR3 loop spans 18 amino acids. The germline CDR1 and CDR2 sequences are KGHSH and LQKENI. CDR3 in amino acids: CASSPPGSAVRATGELFF. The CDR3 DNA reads TGTGCCAGCTCACCACCGGGTTCGGCGGTCAGGGCTACCGGGGAGCTGTTTTTT.

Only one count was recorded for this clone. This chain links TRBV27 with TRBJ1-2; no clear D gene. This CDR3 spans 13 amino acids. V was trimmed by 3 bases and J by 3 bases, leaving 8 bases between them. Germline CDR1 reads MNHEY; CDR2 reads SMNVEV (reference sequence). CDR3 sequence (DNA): TGTGCCAGCAGTTTCAAGGGCCACTATGGCTACACCTTC. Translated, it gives CASSFKGHYGYTF.

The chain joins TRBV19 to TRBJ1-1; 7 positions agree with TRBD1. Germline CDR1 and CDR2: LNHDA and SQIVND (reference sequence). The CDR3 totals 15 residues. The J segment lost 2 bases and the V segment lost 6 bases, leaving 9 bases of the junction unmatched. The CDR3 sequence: CASRSGGQVNTEAFF. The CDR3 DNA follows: TGTGCCAGTAGGAGTGGCGGACAGGTTAACACTGAAGCTTTCTTT.

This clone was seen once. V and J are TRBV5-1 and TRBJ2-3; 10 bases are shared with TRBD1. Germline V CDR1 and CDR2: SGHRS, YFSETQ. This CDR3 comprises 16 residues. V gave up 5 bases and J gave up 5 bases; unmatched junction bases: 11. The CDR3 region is CASSLRPGTGEDTQYF. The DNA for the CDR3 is TGCGCCAGCAGTCTCCGACCCGGGACAGGGGAAGATACGCAGTATTTT.

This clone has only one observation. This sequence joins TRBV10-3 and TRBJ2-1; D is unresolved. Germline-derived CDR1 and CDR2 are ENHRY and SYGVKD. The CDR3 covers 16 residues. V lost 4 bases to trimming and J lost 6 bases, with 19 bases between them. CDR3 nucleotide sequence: TGTGCCATCAGTGGTGGTGGGGTTGTCGGGCGCAATGAGCAGTTCTTC. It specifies CAISGGGVVGRNEQFF.

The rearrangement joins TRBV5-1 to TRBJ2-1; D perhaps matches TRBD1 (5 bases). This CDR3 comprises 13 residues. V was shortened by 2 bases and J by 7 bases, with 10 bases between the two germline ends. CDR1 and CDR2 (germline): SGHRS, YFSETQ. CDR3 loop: CASSFIGVNEQFF. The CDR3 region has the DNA TGCGCCAGCAGCTTCATAGGGGTAAATGAGCAGTTCTTC. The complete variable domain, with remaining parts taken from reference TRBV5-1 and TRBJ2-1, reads KAGVTQTPRYLIKTRGQQVTLSCSPISGHRSVSWYQQTPGQGLQFLFEYFSETQRNKGNFPGRFSGRQFSNSRSEMNVSTLELGDSALYLCASSFIGVNEQFFGPGTRLTVL.